This T cell receptor (beta chain) was sequenced during a study of cytomegalovirus exposure and HLA in healthy donors. The validation cohort, a group of 130 or so subjects, included the donors and was separate from the roughly 620-subject first cohort. TCRdb keeps only in-frame clones here, not all; method: immunoSEQ multiplex PCR. The data hold 200,000 to 250,000 clones, with less than 85% observed a single time. With 1 base removed from V and 1 base from J, the gap between germline ends came to 7 bases. Germline loops: CDR1 SEHNR, CDR2 FQNEAQ (reference sequence). This CDR3 comprises 14 residues. The chain combines TRBV7-9 with TRBJ1-1; D gene unclear. Sequencing was performed on PBMCs. This TCR was sampled from a woman under 30 in good health and CMV-seronegative. This CDR3 is CASSLGAANTEAFF. The CDR3 DNA is TGTGCCAGCAGCTTAGGTGCAGCGAACACTGAAGCTTTCTTT. The full variable domain, its missing parts supplied by reference TRBV7-9 and TRBJ1-1, is DTGVSQNPRHKITKRGQNVTFRCDPISEHNRLYWYRQTLGQGPEFLTYFQNEAQLEKSRLLSDRFSAERPKGSFSTLEIQRTEQGDSAMYLCASSLGAANTEAFFGQGTRLTVV.